These T cell receptor beta chains were read from a single sample in a study of blood T cell repertoires in COVID-19. TCRdb's copy holds only in-frame clones and misses some; the assay was immunoSEQ multiplex PCR. The sample contains some 180,000 clones, more than 70% of which appear only once. Input material: peripheral blood. All receptors come from a woman aged 60 to 75 with acute or convalescent COVID-19. CDR3s include the opening cysteine and the closing phenylalanine or tryptophan. The D gene is left open where the match is weak. Expanded clones are given a class, and other clones once, few, many or no size at all.

TRBV18,TRBJ1-2,.,.,CASSPTGARAAGYTF,TGTGCCAGCTCACCTACCGGAGCCAGGGCGGCTGGCTACACCTTC
TRBV5-1,TRBJ2-1,.,TRBD2,CASSSAGMSNEQFF,TGCGCCAGCAGCTCAGCGGGAATGAGCAATGAGCAGTTCTTC
TRBV7-6,TRBJ2-7,.,TRBD2,CASRRLAGQASSYEQYF,TGTGCCAGCAGGCGGCTAGCGGGTCAAGCGAGCTCCTACGAGCAGTACTTC
TRBV15,TRBJ1-3,.,.,CATSRDRSPGNTIYF,TGTGCCACCAGCAGAGATCGGAGTCCTGGAAACACCATATATTTT
TRBV28,TRBJ2-1,.,.,CASRAHSASSYNEQFF,TGTGCCAGCAGGGCGCACTCTGCTAGCTCCTACAATGAGCAGTTCTTC
TRBV7-9,TRBJ2-3,.,TRBD1,CASSSIDRGADTQYF,TGTGCCAGCAGCTCAATCGACAGGGGCGCAGATACGCAGTATTTT
TRBV11-1,TRBJ2-1,.,TRBD2,CASSLAGGPYNEQFF,TGTGCCAGCAGCTTAGCGGGAGGGCCCTACAATGAGCAGTTCTTC
TRBV19,TRBJ1-1,few,.,CASRDSHTEAFF,TGTGCCAGTAGGGACAGTCACACTGAAGCTTTCTTT
TRBV27,TRBJ2-3,.,.,CASMSGYTDTQYF,TGTGCCAGCATGTCGGGGTACACAGATACGCAGTATTTT
TRBV28,TRBJ2-1,once,.,CASSLGSGGYEQFF,TGTGCCAGCAGTTTAGGCTCAGGGGGGTATGAGCAGTTCTTC
TRBV7-6,TRBJ2-3,.,.,CASSSISGWGTDTQYF,TGTGCCAGCAGCTCTATCAGCGGGTGGGGCACAGATACGCAGTATTTT
TRBV28,TRBJ1-6,.,.,CASSLGGIGNSPLHF,TGTGCCAGCAGTTTAGGAGGGATTGGTAATTCACCCCTCCACTTT
TRBV3-1/TRBV3-2,TRBJ2-1,.,TRBD2,CASSQGTSGSPDRFF,TGTGCCAGCAGCCAGGGGACTAGCGGGAGCCCGGATCGGTTCTTC
TRBV7-2,TRBJ1-5,.,.,CASSLGVTWSNQPQHF,TGTGCCAGCAGTCTCGGGGTCACCTGGAGCAATCAGCCCCAGCATTTT
TRBV28,TRBJ2-7,.,TRBD2,CASSTHGLAGDYEQYF,TGTGCCAGCAGTACTCACGGACTAGCGGGAGATTACGAGCAGTACTTC
TRBV3-1/TRBV3-2,TRBJ1-1,.,.,CASSQVLRPSEAFF,TGTGCCAGCAGCCAGGTACTGCGTCCGTCTGAAGCTTTCTTT
TRBV3-1/TRBV3-2,TRBJ2-1,.,.,CASSQTLTSYNEQFF,TGTGCCAGCAGCCAAACGTTAACTAGCTACAATGAGCAGTTCTTC
TRBV18,TRBJ2-3,.,TRBD2,CASSPTAGLGTDTQYF,TGTGCCAGCTCACCGACAGCGGGACTGGGCACAGATACGCAGTATTTT
TRBV28,TRBJ2-6,.,TRBD2,CASSPRWTSGIVGANVLTF,TGTGCCAGCAGTCCTAGATGGACTAGCGGGATAGTTGGGGCCAACGTCCTGACTTTC
TRBV6-5,TRBJ1-2,.,TRBD1,CAGRRTGEKDGYTF,TGTGCCGGGCGAAGGACAGGGGAGAAAGATGGCTACACCTTC
TRBV28,TRBJ1-5,.,.,CASSFRLGSNQPQHF,TGTGCCAGCAGTTTTAGACTAGGTAGCAATCAGCCCCAGCATTTT
TRBV5-1,TRBJ1-1,.,TRBD1,CASRQGAEAFF,TGCGCCAGCAGACAGGGGGCTGAAGCTTTCTTT
TRBV28,TRBJ2-7,.,.,CASSLWGASGLPYEQYF,TGTGCCAGCAGTTTATGGGGGGCTAGCGGCCTACCCTACGAGCAGTACTTC
TRBV5-1,TRBJ1-6,.,.,CASSIREADSPLHF,TGCGCCAGCAGCATCAGGGAGGCGGATTCACCCCTCCACTTT
TRBV6-6,TRBJ1-4,.,TRBD1,CASLDRTTTNEKLFF,TGTGCCAGCCTGGACAGGACCACAACTAATGAAAAACTGTTTTTT
TRBV7-2,TRBJ1-4,.,TRBD1,CASRARGTANEKLFF,TGTGCCAGCAGGGCCCGGGGGACAGCTAATGAAAAACTGTTTTTT
TRBV11-2,TRBJ1-1,.,.,CASSLDLGRAAEAFF,TGTGCCAGCAGCTTAGATTTAGGCAGGGCCGCTGAAGCTTTCTTT
TRBV7-3,TRBJ2-2,.,.,CASSLGRGELFF,TGTGCCAGCAGCCTAGGCCGCGGGGAGCTGTTTTTT
TRBV2,TRBJ1-2,.,TRBD1,CASTPRGTGNYGYTF,TGTGCCAGCACCCCTCGGGGGACAGGGAACTATGGCTACACCTTC
TRBV28,TRBJ1-1,.,TRBD1,CASSFQGVTLAEAFF,TGTGCCAGCAGTTTTCAGGGGGTCACATTGGCTGAAGCTTTCTTT
TRBV7-9,TRBJ1-1,.,TRBD1,CASSFGDQGVAFF,TGTGCCAGCAGCTTCGGTGACCAGGGGGTAGCTTTCTTT
TRBV27,TRBJ1-6,.,.,CASSLGGGNSPLHF,TGTGCCAGCAGTTTGGGCGGGGGTAATTCACCCCTCCACTTT
TRBV5-5,TRBJ1-1,once,TRBD1,CASNSRRQGARDTEAFF,TGTGCCAGCAACTCCCGGAGACAGGGGGCGCGTGACACTGAAGCTTTCTTT
TRBV14,TRBJ2-7,.,TRBD1,CASSRDSSYEQYF,TGTGCCAGCAGCCGGGACAGCTCCTACGAGCAGTACTTC